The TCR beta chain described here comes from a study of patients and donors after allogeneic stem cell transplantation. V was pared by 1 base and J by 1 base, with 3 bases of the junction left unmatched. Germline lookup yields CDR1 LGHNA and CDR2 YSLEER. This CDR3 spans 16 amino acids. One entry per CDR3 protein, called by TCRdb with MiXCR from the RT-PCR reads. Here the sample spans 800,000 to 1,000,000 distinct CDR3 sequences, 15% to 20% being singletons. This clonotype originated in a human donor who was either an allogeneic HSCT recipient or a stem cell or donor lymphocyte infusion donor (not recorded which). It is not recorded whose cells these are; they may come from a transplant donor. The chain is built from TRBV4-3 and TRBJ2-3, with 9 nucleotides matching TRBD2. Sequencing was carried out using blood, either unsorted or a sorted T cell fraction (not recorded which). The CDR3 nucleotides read TGCGCCAGCAGCCAAGTCAAGCGGGGGGGCACAGATACGCAGTATTTT. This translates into CASSQVKRGGTDTQYF.